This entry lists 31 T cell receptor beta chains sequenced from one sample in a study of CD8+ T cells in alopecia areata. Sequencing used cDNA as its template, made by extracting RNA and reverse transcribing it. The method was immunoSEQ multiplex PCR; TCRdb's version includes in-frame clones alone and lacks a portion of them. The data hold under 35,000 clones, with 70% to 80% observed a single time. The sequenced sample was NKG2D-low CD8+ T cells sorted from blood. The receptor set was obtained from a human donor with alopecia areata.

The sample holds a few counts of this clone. CDR3 protein: CASSQEGGYTF. The CDR3 nucleotides are TGTGCCAGCAGCCAGGAGGGTGGCTACACCTTC. The chain combines TRBV7-2 with TRBJ1-2; D gene unclear. The length of the CDR3 is 11 residues. Germline loops: CDR1 SGHTA, CDR2 FQGNSA. Deletions cut 5 bases from V and 7 bases from J, with 8 bases between.

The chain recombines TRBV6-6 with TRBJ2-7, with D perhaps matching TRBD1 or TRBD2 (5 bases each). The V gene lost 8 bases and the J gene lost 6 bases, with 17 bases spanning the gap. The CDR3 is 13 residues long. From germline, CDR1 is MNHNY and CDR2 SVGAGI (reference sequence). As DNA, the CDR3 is TGTGCCAGCTCAGTCGGGGCCGAATCCGAGCAGTACTTC. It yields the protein CASSVGAESEQYF.

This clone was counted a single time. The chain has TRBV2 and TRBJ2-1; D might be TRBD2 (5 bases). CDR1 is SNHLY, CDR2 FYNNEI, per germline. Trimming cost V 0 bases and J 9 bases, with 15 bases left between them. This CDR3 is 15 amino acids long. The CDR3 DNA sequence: TGTGCCAGCAGTGAAGCGCTTCGGTTAAGCGGTGAGCAGTTCTTC. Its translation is CASSEALRLSGEQFF.

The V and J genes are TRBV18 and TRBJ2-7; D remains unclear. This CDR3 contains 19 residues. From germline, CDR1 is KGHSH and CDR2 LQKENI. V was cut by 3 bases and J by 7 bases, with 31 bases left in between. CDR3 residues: CASSPSSFARRSTPREQYF. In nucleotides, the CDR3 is TGTGCCAGCTCACCTTCATCATTTGCTAGGCGGTCCACCCCTCGGGAGCAGTACTTC.

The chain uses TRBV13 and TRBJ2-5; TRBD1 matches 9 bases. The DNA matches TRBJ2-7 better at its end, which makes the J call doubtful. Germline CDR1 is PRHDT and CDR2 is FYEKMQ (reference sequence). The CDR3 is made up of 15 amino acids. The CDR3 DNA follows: TGTGCCAGCAGCGACCGGGACAGGGTGTTCTACGAGCAGTACTTC. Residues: CASSDRDRVFYEQYF.

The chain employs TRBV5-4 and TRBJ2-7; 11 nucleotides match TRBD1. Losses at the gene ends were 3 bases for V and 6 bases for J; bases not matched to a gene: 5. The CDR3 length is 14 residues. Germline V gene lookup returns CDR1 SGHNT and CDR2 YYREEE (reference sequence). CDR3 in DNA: TGTGCCAGCAGCTACGGACAGGGGGCGTCCGAGCAGTACTTC. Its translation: CASSYGQGASEQYF.

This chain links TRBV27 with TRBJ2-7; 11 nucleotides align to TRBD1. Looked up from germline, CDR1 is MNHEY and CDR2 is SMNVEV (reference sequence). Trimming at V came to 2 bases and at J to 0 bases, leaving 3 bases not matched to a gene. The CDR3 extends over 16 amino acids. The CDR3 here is CASSLAGTGGSYEQYF. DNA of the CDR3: TGTGCCAGCAGTTTAGCTGGGACAGGGGGCTCCTACGAGCAGTACTTC.

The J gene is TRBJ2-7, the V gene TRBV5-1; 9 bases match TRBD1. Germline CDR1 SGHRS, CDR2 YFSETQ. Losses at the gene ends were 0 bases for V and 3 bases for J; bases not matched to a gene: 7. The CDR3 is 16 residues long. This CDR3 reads CASSLGDRGSGYEQYF. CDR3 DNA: TGCGCCAGCAGCTTGGGAGACAGGGGGTCGGGCTACGAGCAGTACTTC.

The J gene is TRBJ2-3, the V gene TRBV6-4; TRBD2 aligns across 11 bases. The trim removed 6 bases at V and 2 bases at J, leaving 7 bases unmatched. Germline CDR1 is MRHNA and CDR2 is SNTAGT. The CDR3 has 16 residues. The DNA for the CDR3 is TGTGCCAGCAGATCGAGTAGCGGGGGGGCCACAGATACGCAGTATTTT. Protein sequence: CASRSSSGGATDTQYF.

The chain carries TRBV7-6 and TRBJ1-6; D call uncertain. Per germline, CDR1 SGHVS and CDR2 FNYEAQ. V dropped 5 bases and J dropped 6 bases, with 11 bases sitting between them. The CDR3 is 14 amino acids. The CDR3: CASSARWGNSPLHF. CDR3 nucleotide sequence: TGTGCCAGCAGCGCACGGTGGGGTAATTCACCCCTCCACTTT.

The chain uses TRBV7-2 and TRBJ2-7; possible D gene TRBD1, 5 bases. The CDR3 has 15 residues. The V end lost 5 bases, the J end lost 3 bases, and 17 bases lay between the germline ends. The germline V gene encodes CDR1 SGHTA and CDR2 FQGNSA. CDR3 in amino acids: CASSTTQGGNYEQYF. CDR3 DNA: TGTGCCAGCAGCACTACCCAGGGCGGAAACTACGAGCAGTACTTC.

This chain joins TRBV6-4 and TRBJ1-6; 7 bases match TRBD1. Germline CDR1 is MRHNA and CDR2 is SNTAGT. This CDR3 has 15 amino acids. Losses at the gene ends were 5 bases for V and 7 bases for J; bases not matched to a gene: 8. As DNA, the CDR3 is TGTGCCAGCAGTCCATCGGCAGGGGGAAATTCACCCCTCCACTTT. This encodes CASSPSAGGNSPLHF.

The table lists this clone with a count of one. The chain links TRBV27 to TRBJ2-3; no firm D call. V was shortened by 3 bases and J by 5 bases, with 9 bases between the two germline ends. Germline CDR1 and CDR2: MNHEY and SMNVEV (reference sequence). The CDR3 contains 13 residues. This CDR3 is CASSLALGDTQYF. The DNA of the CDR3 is TGTGCCAGCAGTTTGGCCCTAGGAGATACGCAGTATTTT.

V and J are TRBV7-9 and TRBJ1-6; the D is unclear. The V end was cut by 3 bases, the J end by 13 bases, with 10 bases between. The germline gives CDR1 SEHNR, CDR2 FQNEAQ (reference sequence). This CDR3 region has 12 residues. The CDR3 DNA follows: TGTGCCAGCAGCTTTGGTGGAGTCCCCCTCCACTTT. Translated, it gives CASSFGGVPLHF.

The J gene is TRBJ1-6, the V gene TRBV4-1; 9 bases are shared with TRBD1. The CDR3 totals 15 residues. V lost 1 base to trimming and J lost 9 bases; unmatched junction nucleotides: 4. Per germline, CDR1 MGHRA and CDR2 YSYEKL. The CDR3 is CASSQADRGISPLHF. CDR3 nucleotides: TGCGCCAGCAGCCAAGCCGACAGGGGGATTTCACCCCTCCACTTT.

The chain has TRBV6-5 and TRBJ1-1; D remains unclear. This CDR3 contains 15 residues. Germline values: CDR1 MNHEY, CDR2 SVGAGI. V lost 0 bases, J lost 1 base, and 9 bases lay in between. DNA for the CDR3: TGTGCCAGCAGTTACTCGTTGCACAGGAACACTGAAGCTTTCTTT. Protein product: CASSYSLHRNTEAFF.

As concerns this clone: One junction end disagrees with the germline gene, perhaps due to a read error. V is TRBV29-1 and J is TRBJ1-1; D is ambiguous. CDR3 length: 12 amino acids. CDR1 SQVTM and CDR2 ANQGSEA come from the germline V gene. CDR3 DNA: TGCGGCGTTGCGGCTTTGAACACTGAAGCTTTCTTT. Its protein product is CGVAALNTEAFF.

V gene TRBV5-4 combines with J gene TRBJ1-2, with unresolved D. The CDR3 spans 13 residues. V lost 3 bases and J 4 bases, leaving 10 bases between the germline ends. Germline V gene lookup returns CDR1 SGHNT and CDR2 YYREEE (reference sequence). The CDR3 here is CASSSDGPYGYTF. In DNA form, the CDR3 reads TGTGCCAGCAGCTCGGACGGACCCTATGGCTACACCTTC.

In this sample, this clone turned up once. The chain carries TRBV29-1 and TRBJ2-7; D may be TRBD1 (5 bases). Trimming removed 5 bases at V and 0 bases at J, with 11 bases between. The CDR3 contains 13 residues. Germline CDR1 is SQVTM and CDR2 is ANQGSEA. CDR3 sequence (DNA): TGCAGCGTTCAGGGTGCTTACTCCTACGAGCAGTACTTC. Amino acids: CSVQGAYSYEQYF.

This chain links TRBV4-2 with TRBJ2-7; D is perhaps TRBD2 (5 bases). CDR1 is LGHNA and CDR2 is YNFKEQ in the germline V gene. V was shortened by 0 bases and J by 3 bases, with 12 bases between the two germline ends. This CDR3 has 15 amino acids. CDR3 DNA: TGTGCCAGCAGCCAAGATCGGACTTCGTTCTACGAGCAGTACTTC. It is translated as CASSQDRTSFYEQYF.

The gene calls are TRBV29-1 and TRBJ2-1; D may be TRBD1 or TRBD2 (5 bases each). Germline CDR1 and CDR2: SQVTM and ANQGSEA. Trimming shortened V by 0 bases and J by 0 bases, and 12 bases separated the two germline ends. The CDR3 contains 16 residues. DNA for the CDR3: TGCAGCGTTGAAGACCCAGGGACCCCCTCCTACAATGAGCAGTTCTTC. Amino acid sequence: CSVEDPGTPSYNEQFF.

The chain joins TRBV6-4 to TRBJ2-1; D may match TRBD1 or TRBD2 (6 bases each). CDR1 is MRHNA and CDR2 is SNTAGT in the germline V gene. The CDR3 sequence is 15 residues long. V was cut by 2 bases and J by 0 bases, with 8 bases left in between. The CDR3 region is CASSDKGGSYNEQFF. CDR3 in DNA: TGTGCCAGCAGTGACAAGGGGGGCTCCTACAATGAGCAGTTCTTC.

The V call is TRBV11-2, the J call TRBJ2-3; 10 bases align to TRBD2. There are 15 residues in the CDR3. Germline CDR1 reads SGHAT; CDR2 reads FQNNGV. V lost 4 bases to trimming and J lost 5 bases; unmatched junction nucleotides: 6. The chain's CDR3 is CASSYLAGVIDTQYF. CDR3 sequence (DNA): TGTGCCAGCAGCTACCTAGCGGGAGTAATAGATACGCAGTATTTT.

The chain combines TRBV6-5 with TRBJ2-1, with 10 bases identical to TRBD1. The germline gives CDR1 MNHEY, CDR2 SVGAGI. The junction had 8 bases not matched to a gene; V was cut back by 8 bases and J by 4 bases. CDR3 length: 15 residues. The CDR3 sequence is CASRKRTGGYNEQFF. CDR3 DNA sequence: TGTGCCAGCCGTAAACGGACAGGGGGATACAATGAGCAGTTCTTC.

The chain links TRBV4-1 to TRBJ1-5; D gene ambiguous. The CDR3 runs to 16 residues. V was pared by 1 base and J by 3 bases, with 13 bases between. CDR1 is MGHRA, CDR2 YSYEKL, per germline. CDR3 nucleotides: TGCGCCAGCAGCCAAGGTGCCCTGGGCGCCAATCAGCCCCAGCATTTT. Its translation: CASSQGALGANQPQHF.

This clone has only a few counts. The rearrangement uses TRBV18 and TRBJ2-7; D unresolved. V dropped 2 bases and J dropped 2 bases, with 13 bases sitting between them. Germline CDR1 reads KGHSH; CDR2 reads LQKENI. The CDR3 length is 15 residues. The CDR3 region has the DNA TGTGCCAGCTCACCAATCCAGACAAACCCCTACGAGCAGTACTTC. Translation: CASSPIQTNPYEQYF.

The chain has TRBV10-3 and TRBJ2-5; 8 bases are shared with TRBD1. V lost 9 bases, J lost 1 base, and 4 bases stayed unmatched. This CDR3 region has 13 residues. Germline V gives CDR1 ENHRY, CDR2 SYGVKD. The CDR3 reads CAIAGGPQETQYF. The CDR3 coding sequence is TGTGCCATAGCAGGGGGCCCCCAAGAGACCCAGTACTTC.

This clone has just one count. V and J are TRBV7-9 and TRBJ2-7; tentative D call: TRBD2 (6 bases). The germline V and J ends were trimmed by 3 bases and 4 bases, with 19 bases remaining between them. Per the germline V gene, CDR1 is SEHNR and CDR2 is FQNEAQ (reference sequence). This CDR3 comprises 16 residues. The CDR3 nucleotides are TGTGCCAGCAGCTTCCCCACCGGGGGAGTGGGGTACGAGCAGTACTTC. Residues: CASSFPTGGVGYEQYF. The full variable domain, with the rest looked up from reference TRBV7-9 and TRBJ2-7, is DTGVSQNPRHKITKRGQNVTFRCDPISEHNRLYWYRQTLGQGPEFLTYFQNEAQLEKSRLLSDRFSAERPKGSFSTLEIQRTEQGDSAMYLCASSFPTGGVGYEQYFGPGTRLTVT.

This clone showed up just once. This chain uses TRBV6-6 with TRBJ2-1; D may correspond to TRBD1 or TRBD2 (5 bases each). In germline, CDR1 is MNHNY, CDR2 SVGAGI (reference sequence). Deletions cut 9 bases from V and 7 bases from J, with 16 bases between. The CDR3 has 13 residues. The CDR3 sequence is CASQGASRNEQFF. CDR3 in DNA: TGTGCCAGTCAAGGGGCTAGCAGGAATGAGCAGTTCTTC.

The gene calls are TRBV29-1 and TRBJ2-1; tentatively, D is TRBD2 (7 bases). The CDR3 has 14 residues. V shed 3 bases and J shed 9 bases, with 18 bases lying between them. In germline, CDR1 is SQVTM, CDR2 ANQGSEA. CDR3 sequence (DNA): TGCAGCGTTGAGGTCGGGGGGCGATGGGGTGAGCAGTTCTTC. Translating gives CSVEVGGRWGEQFF.

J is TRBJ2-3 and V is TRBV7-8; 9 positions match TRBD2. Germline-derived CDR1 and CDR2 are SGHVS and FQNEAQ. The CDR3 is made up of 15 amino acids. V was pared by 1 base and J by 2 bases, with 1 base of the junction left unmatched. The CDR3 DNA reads TGTGCCAGCAGCTTAGGGGGACTAGCCACAGATACGCAGTATTTT. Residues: CASSLGGLATDTQYF.